This entry concerns a single TCR beta chain. Its antigen remains unidentified. The record originates from a study of CXCR3-negative and CXCR3-positive naive CD8 T cells (dated by TCRdb to about 2019). Turning to the overall study: In total, 130 million or so TRB reads were obtained, which works out to roughly 1.5 +/- 0.3 million reads per library. The diversity and physicochemical repertoire analyses included ten to eleven donors pooled from two independent experiments. The TRBV-TRBJ cluster analysis covered naive subsets from several donors and memory cells from 3 donors. Overall results and qualifications from the work: Because surface CD5, which is linked to self-reactivity in mice, was comparable between the naive subsets, TCR interaction strength was also inferred from the physicochemical properties of TRB CDR3s. Within the same donor, TRBV-TRBJ usage looked similar between naive CXCR3-negative and CXCR3-positive cells, but memory cells had distinct patterns. Both naive subsets had comparably high repertoire diversity, while memory CD8+ T cells had much lower repertoire diversity. Freshly isolated PBMCs were used for most assays because CXCR3 expression partially decreased after cryopreservation.

For each CD8+ T cell subset, flow sorting was done in triplicate, and about 300,000 cells per subset went directly into RLT lysis buffer. Peripheral blood mononuclear cells were isolated from buffy coats using standard density gradient centrifugation. Total RNA was extracted from sorted cells with an RNeasy Mini Kit. There are 14 amino acids in the CDR3, from cysteine to phenylalanine inclusive. No DNA appears here. The germline V gene (reference sequence) yields MNHEY for CDR1 and SMNVEV for CDR2. Sequencing instrument: NextSeq 550. The Human TCR Profiling Kit (MiLaboratory) was used to make UMI-labeled 5' RACE TRB cDNA libraries. cDNA synthesis used the entire amount of extracted RNA, and PCR amplification then used the entire amount of cDNA produced. Libraries were prepared in parallel using an identical number of PCR cycles. Regarding the original processing steps: MIGEC and MiXCR extracted about 49,000 +/- 11,000 unique UMI-labeled TRB cDNA molecules per library, requiring at least two reads per UMI. On average, about 40,000 +/- 10,000 functional in-frame TRB CDR3 nucleotide clonotypes lacking stop codons were found per library. After downsampling to 5000 UMI-labeled TRB molecules per sample, diversity metrics such as normalized Shannon-Wiener and Chao1 were calculated in VDJtools. VDJtools computed clonotype-size-weighted physicochemical properties of the central five CDR3 residues: interaction energy, strength, volume and Kidera factor 4. TCRdb reprocessed the reads and assigns one entry to each CDR3 protein sequence, leaving out DNA. These V and J calls originate from TCRdb's pipeline instead of the authors' own analysis. This sample's table lists tens of thousands of distinct CDR3 sequences. The ten top clones hold around 9.6% of the sample.

The sequenced sample consisted of memory CD8+ T cells from blood. The cell subset or site label of this sample denotes: conventional CD8+ memory T cells (TMEM), sorted as controls. Rearrangement joined TRBV27 to TRBJ2-7; TCRdb's D call of TRBD1 is untestable without DNA. The TCR was taken from a human donor in good health. Some clones in this sample may be carry-over from other donors' samples. The CDR3 is CASRGLTGSYEQYF.